This T cell receptor beta chain was sequenced in a study of blood T cell repertoires in COVID-19. Overall study context: Both acute and convalescent COVID-19 samples were obtained from the United States, Italy and Spain. PBMCs, B-cell-depleted T cells, or T cells were the source of the cDNA or gDNA that made up the material.

The CDR3 covers 14 residues. CDR1 and CDR2 from the germline V gene are LGHNA and YSLEER. V was clipped by 1 base and J by 11 bases, with 14 bases between them. In its sample, this clone was seen once. This table comes from immunoSEQ multiplex PCR, and its TCRdb copy is limited to in-frame clones, with some not included. The data show fewer than 200,000 clones, roughly 89% seen once. The chain carries TRBV4-3 and TRBJ1-4; the D is unclear. This receptor was taken from a woman aged 25-40 years who had been exposed to COVID-19. The source material was PBMCs or T cells enriched from blood (not recorded which). This CDR3 reads CASSQAQVGVKLFF. The CDR3 DNA is TGCGCCAGCAGCCAAGCCCAGGTGGGAGTGAAACTGTTTTTT.